A selection of T cell receptor beta chains follows, all from one sample in a study of blood T cell repertoires in COVID-19. Here immunoSEQ multiplex PCR was the method, and the copy in TCRdb shows in-frame clones only, minus some. In the table there are under 350,000 clones, 80% to 90% of which are singletons. The sample consisted of PBMCs or T cells enriched from blood (not recorded which). These receptors all stem from a woman aged 40 to 50 with acute COVID-19. Each CDR3 is given with its conserved first and last residue. The order of the fields is J gene, V gene, D gene, CDR3 protein, CDR3 DNA. D genes are given only for firm matches.

J gene: TRBJ2-7
V gene: TRBV6-5
D gene: -
CDR3 protein: CASSPSHSGEQYF
CDR3 DNA: TGTGCCAGCAGCCCATCTCATTCGGGCGAGCAGTACTTC

J gene: TRBJ2-1
V gene: TRBV11-3
D gene: -
CDR3 protein: CASSLERYNEQFF
CDR3 DNA: TGTGCCAGCAGCTTAGAGAGGTACAATGAGCAGTTCTTC

J gene: TRBJ2-7
V gene: TRBV23-1
D gene: -
CDR3 protein: CASRVSALKGSRGYEQYF
CDR3 DNA: TGCGCCAGCCGAGTCTCGGCCCTGAAGGGCTCGCGGGGCTACGAGCAGTACTTC

J gene: TRBJ2-7
V gene: TRBV7-2
D gene: TRBD2
CDR3 protein: CASSHDSGSSYEQYF
CDR3 DNA: TGTGCCAGCAGCCATGATAGCGGGAGCTCCTACGAGCAGTACTTC

J gene: TRBJ2-1
V gene: TRBV11-2
D gene: TRBD2
CDR3 protein: CASSLGLAGGLVYNEQFF
CDR3 DNA: TGTGCCAGCAGCTTGGGACTAGCGGGAGGGTTAGTCTACAATGAGCAGTTCTTC

J gene: TRBJ2-3
V gene: TRBV5-4
D gene: TRBD1
CDR3 protein: CASSLGGQGAADTQYF
CDR3 DNA: TGTGCCAGCAGCTTGGGTGGGCAGGGGGCGGCAGATACGCAGTATTTT

J gene: TRBJ1-5
V gene: TRBV7-9
D gene: -
CDR3 protein: CASSAGQSFNQPQHF
CDR3 DNA: TGTGCCAGCAGCGCCGGACAGAGTTTCAATCAGCCCCAGCATTTT

J gene: TRBJ2-3
V gene: TRBV7-9
D gene: -
CDR3 protein: CASSPRAGFEGTDTQYF
CDR3 DNA: TGTGCCAGCAGCCCAAGGGCAGGGTTCGAGGGCACAGATACGCAGTATTTT

J gene: TRBJ2-3
V gene: TRBV3-1/TRBV3-2
D gene: TRBD1
CDR3 protein: CASSQDLKGQGDTQYF
CDR3 DNA: TGTGCCAGCAGCCAAGATCTTAAGGGACAGGGAGATACGCAGTATTTT

J gene: TRBJ2-5
V gene: TRBV7-9
D gene: TRBD1
CDR3 protein: CASSTYRGREETQYF
CDR3 DNA: TGTGCCAGCAGCACATACAGGGGGCGGGAAGAGACCCAGTACTTC

J gene: TRBJ1-5
V gene: TRBV4-3
D gene: -
CDR3 protein: CASSQRSDQPQHF
CDR3 DNA: TGCGCCAGCAGCCAAAGATCGGATCAGCCCCAGCATTTT

J gene: TRBJ1-4
V gene: TRBV4-3
D gene: TRBD1
CDR3 protein: CASSPTDRGKEKLFF
CDR3 DNA: TGCGCCAGCAGCCCGACAGACAGGGGGAAGGAAAAACTGTTTTTT

J gene: TRBJ1-1
V gene: TRBV18
D gene: -
CDR3 protein: CASSQLGSGTEAFF
CDR3 DNA: TGTGCCAGCTCACAGCTGGGTTCGGGGACTGAAGCTTTCTTT

J gene: TRBJ2-7
V gene: TRBV6-5
D gene: -
CDR3 protein: CASSYRDTRDEQYF
CDR3 DNA: TGTGCCAGCAGTTACCGGGACACGCGGGACGAGCAGTACTTC